Here is one TCR beta chain with its context. These data come from a study of shared clonotypes between healthy human individuals. Using immunoSEQ multiplex PCR, the repertoire was profiled, and TCRdb retains in-frame clones only, with some absent. The table records more than 500,000 clones, 95% of them present only once. Naive CD8 cells, CD45RO-negative and positively selected for CCR7, excluded terminally differentiated effector memory CD45RA+ cells. Per germline, CDR1 SQVTM and CDR2 ANQGSEA. The ends were cut back, 3 bases at V and 4 bases at J, with 13 bases in the middle. The CDR3 runs 13 residues.

The specimen was naive CD8+ T cells sorted from blood. This chain uses TRBV29-1 with TRBJ2-7; possible D gene TRBD1, 6 bases. The TCR sequence derives from a woman under 40 in good health. CDR3 amino acids: CSVESSQGYEQYF. In DNA form, the CDR3 reads TGCAGCGTTGAGTCATCCCAGGGGTACGAGCAGTACTTC.